What follows are 13 T cell receptor beta chains derived from one specimen sequenced in a study of human T cells and chemical hapten exposure. This sample's time point: healthy volunteer bleed at 2 weeks. Unfractionated whole blood was the source from which total RNA was extracted. TCRdb re-called the RACE reads with MiXCR, one entry per CDR3 protein. The data hold 25,000 to 35,000 distinct CDR3 sequences, with 6.5% to 8.5% observed a single time. The sample comprised whole blood. These receptors originate from a human donor in good health. Some clones in this sample may be carry-over from other donors' samples.

This clonotype was found many times. This chain connects TRBV20-1 to TRBJ1-5; D gene ambiguous. Per germline, CDR1 DFQATT and CDR2 SNEGSKA (reference sequence). The CDR3 runs 14 residues. V lost 2 bases and J lost 4, with 12 bases in between. CDR3 sequence (DNA): TGCAGTGCTAGAAAGGGTCCCCTTAATCAGCCCCAGCATTTT. Translation gives CSARKGPLNQPQHF.

This clonotype has ten or more counts. V and J are TRBV4-3 and TRBJ2-5; a possible D gene is TRBD2 (5 bases). CDR1 and CDR2 from the germline V gene are LGHNA and YSLEER. The length of the CDR3 is 16 residues. V was shortened by 0 bases and J by 5 bases, with 16 bases between the two germline ends. In DNA form, the CDR3 reads TGCGCCAGCAGCCAAGATTTTCGAGGGATTGGGGAGACCCAGTACTTC. Translation gives CASSQDFRGIGETQYF.

V gene TRBV11-2 combines with J gene TRBJ2-1; D is undetermined. Germline CDR1 is SGHAT and CDR2 is FQNNGV. This CDR3 has 13 residues. Between the trimmed V and J ends, which lost 1 base and 5 bases, there was a span of 6 bases. CDR3 sequence (DNA): TGTGCCAGCAGCTTAGGACGTAACAATGAGCAGTTCTTC. This translates into CASSLGRNNEQFF.

This clonotype was recorded many times. The gene calls are TRBV7-2 and TRBJ2-3, with unresolved D. The V end was cut by 5 bases, the J end by 3 bases, with 9 bases between. Germline values: CDR1 SGHTA, CDR2 FQGNSA. The CDR3 is 13 residues long. CDR3 in DNA: TGTGCCAGCAGCCCACCAAGTACAGATACGCAGTATTTT. The encoded protein is CASSPPSTDTQYF.

In regard to this clonotype: Relative to the germline gene, one junction end is altered; a read error may explain this. This chain connects TRBV28 to TRBJ2-1; D perhaps matches TRBD2 (5 bases). This CDR3 region has 16 residues. Germline V lookup: CDR1 MDHEN, CDR2 SYDVKM. The CDR3 DNA is TGTGTCAGCAGTTTTAAGGTCGTCACTTTGAGGGATGAGCAGTTCTTC. This codes for CVSSFKVVTLRDEQFF. Full variable domain (outside the CDR3, taken from reference TRBV28 and TRBJ2-1): DVKVTQSSRYLVKRTGEKVFLECVQDMDHENMFWYRQDPGLGLRLIYFSYDVKMKEKGDIPEGYSVSREKKERFSLILESASTNQTSMYLCVSSFKVVTLRDEQFFGPGTRLTVL.

Regarding this clonotype: A much larger clone is a single base away; this may be a read error. This sequence joins TRBV20-1 and TRBJ1-3; no clear D. CDR3 length: 14 residues. CDR1 and CDR2 (germline): DFQATT, SNEGSKA (reference sequence). The CDR3 coding sequence is TGCAATGCTAGAATATCTGAATCCGGAAACACCATATATTTT. Protein sequence: CNARISESGNTIYF.

The CDR3 loop reads CASRLAGADEQYF. The CDR3 bases are TGTGCCAGCAGACTGGCAGGGGCGGATGAGCAGTACTTC. The chain couples TRBV7-2 to TRBJ2-7; possibly TRBD1 for D (6 bases). The CDR3 loop spans 13 amino acids. The V end was cut by 6 bases, the J end by 7 bases, with 16 bases between. Germline V gives CDR1 SGHTA, CDR2 FQGNSA.

This clonotype was detected many times. The rearrangement links TRBV29-1 to TRBJ1-2, with D hard to call. This CDR3 region has 14 residues. Germline V gene lookup returns CDR1 SQVTM and CDR2 ANQGSEA. V was shortened by 4 bases and J by 4 bases, with 16 bases between the two germline ends. The CDR3 DNA follows: TGCAGCGTTGGGGATAGTTGGCAATTCTATGGCTACACCTTC. It translates to CSVGDSWQFYGYTF. Combining the CDR3 with reference TRBV29-1 and TRBJ1-2 gives the whole variable domain SAVISQKPSRDICQRGTSLTIQCQVDSQVTMMFWYRQQPGQSLTLIATANQGSEATYESGFVIDKFPISRPNLTFSTLTVSNMSPEDSSIYLCSVGDSWQFYGYTFGSGTRLTVV.

This clonotype occurred many times. This chain joins TRBV5-1 and TRBJ2-3; a weak D match, TRBD2 (5 bases). CDR3 length: 15 amino acids. Trimming pared 0 bases from V and 2 bases from J, leaving 10 bases between. Germline V gives CDR1 SGHRS, CDR2 YFSETQ. CDR3 bases: TGCGCCAGCAGCTTGGATCGGGGTGCCACAGATACGCAGTATTTT. It codes for CASSLDRGATDTQYF.

In its sample, this clonotype was seen a few times. This chain joins TRBV12-5 and TRBJ2-1; TRBD2 agrees at 8 bases. Per the germline V gene, CDR1 is LGHNT and CDR2 is FRNRAP. V lost 2 bases, J lost 4 bases, and 4 bases stayed unmatched. This CDR3 region has 15 residues. The CDR3 loop is CASGLRGGRYNEQFF. The CDR3 coding sequence is TGTGCTAGTGGTTTGCGGGGGGGCCGGTACAATGAGCAGTTCTTC.

This clonotype showed up many times. The chain combines TRBV28 with TRBJ2-3; 9 nucleotides agree with TRBD1. Trimming took 8 bases from V and 4 from J; bases not matched to a gene: 7. Germline CDR1 is MDHEN and CDR2 is SYDVKM. The CDR3 extends over 14 amino acids. The CDR3 DNA is TGTGCCAGCCAAGGGACAGGGAATTCAGATACGCAGTATTTT. Translating gives CASQGTGNSDTQYF.

The V gene is TRBV2, the J gene TRBJ1-1; the match to TRBD1 covers 10 bases. Germline V CDR1 and CDR2: SNHLY, FYNNEI. Germline trimming cut 7 bases from V and 7 bases from J; bases unmatched to any gene: 12. CDR3 size: 15 residues. The CDR3 DNA sequence: TGTGCCAGCAAAGGGACAGGGGCCGCGACGGGTGAAGCTTTCTTT. This codes for CASKGTGAATGEAFF.

The J gene is TRBJ2-5, the V gene TRBV4-1; 11 bases fit TRBD2. With 4 bases clipped from V and 2 bases from J, the junction kept 3 bases outside the gene matches. This CDR3 contains 15 residues. The V gene's germline CDR1 is MGHRA and CDR2 YSYEKL. CDR3 nucleotides: TGCGCCAGCAGCCTACTAGCGGGGGAACAAGAGACCCAGTACTTC. Translated: CASSLLAGEQETQYF.